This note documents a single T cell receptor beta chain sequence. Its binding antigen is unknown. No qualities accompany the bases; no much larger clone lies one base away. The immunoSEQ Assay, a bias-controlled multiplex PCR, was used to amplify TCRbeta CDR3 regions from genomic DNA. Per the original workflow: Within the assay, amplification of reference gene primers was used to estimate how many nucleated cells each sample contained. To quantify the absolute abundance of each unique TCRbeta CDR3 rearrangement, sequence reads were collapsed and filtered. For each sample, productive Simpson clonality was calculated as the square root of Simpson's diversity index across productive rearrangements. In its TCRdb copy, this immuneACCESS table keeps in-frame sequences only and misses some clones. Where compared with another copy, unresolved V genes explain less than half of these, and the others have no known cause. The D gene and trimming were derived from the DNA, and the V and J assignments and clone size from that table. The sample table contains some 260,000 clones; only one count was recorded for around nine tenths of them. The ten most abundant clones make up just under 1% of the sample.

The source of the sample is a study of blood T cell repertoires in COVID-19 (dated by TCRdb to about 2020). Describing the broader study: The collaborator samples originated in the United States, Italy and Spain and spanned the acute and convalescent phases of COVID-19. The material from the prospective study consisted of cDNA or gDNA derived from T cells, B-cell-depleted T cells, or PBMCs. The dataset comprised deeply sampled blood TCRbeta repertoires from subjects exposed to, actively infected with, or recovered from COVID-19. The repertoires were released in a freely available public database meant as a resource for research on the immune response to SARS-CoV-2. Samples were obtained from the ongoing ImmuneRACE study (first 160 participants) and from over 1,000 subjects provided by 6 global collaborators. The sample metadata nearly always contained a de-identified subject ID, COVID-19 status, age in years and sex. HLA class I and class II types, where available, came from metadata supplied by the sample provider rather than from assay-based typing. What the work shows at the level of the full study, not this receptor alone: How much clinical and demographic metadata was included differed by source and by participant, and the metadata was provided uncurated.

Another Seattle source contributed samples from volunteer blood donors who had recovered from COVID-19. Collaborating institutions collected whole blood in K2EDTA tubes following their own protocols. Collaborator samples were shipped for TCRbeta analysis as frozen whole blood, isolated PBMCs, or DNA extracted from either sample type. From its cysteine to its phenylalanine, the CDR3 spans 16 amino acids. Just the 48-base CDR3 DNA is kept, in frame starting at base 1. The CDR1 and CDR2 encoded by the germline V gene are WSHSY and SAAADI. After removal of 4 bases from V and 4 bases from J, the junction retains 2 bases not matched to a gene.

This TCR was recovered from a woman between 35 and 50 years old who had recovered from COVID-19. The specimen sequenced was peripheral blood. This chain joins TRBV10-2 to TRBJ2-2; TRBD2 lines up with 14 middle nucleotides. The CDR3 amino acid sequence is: CASSVGTSGSTGELFF. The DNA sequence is TGCGCCAGCAGTGTGGGGACTAGCGGGAGCACCGGGGAGCTGTTTTTT.